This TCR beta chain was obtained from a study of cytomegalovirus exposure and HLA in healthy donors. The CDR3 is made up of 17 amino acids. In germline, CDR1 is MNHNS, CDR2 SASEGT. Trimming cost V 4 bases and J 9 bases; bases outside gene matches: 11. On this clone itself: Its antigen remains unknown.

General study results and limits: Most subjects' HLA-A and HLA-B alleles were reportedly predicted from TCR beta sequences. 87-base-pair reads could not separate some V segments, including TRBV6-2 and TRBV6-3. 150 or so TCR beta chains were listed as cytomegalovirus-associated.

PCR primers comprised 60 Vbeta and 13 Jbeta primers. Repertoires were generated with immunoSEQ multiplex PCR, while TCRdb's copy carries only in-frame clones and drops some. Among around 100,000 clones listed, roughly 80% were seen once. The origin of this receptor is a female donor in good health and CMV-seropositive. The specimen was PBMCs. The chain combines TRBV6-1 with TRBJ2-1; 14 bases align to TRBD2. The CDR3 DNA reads TGTGCCAGCAGTGCCCTGGCGACTAGCGGGAGGGGGGGTGAGCAGTTCTTC. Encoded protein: CASSALATSGRGGEQFF.